This is a list of T cell receptor beta chains from one sample in a study of molecular identifiers for immune sequencing clone quantification. TCRdb fed the PCR reads into MiXCR, producing one record per CDR3 protein. This sample has approximately 320,000 distinct CDR3 sequences, with 24% found just once. The sequencing sample was made of naive CD8+ T cells from blood, with Jurkat cell RNA spiked in. The source is a human donor in good health. Some libraries in this study had Jurkat cell RNA spiked in. CDR3s include the opening cysteine and the closing phenylalanine or tryptophan. Each record gives: clone size, CDR3 length, D gene, J gene, V gene, CDR3 protein, CDR3 DNA. The D gene is left open where the match is weak. Rows give clone size only sometimes, using once, few, many, or a class for an expanded clone.

>.|14|TRBD1|TRBJ2-7|TRBV6-1
CAAKGQGLGDEQYF
TGTGCCGCTAAAGGACAGGGCCTGGGTGACGAGCAGTACTTC
>many|14|.|TRBJ2-3|TRBV12-3/TRBV12-4
CASSLTGPADTQYF
TGTGCCAGCAGTCTCACAGGGCCCGCAGATACGCAGTATTTT
>few|14|.|TRBJ1-1|TRBV6-1
CASSPKGFNTEAFF
TGTGCCAGCAGTCCCAAGGGGTTTAACACTGAAGCTTTCTTT
>.|15|.|TRBJ2-2|TRBV19
CASSMMDHYTVELLF
TGTGCGAGTAGTATGATGGACCACTACACCGTGGAGCTGTTATTT
>.|16|.|TRBJ2-1|TRBV30
CAWTMVYELNNNEQFF
TGTGCCTGGACCATGGTCTACGAACTGAATAACAATGAGCAGTTCTTC
>.|11|.|TRBJ2-7|TRBV25-1
CASSVTCEQYF
TGTGCCAGCAGTGTCACGTGCGAGCAGTACTTC
>.|15|TRBD2|TRBJ2-7|TRBV20-1
CSARKRTSGPYEQYF
TGCAGTGCTAGAAAGCGGACTAGCGGCCCCTACGAGCAGTACTTC
>once|18|.|TRBJ2-3|TRBV6-6
CASSYVWGADRAADTQYF
TGTGCCAGCAGTTACGTGTGGGGCGCCGATCGCGCCGCAGATACGCAGTATTTT
>.|13|.|TRBJ2-7|TRBV20-1
CSATDIGNYGQYF
TGCAGTGCTACGGACATCGGGAACTACGGGCAGTACTTC
>many|18|TRBD2|TRBJ2-7|TRBV6-5
CASSYSPGLAGNVVEQYF
TGTGCCAGCAGTTACTCTCCGGGACTAGCGGGGAACGTGGTCGAGCAGTACTTC
>once|16|TRBD2|TRBJ2-3|TRBV6-5
CASSYGLAGSTDTQYF
TGTGCCAGCAGTTACGGACTAGCGGGCAGCACAGATACGCAGTATTTT
>many|13|TRBD2|TRBJ2-1|TRBV19
CASCTGTSNEQFF
TGTGCCAGTTGTACCGGGACTAGCAATGAGCAGTTCTTC